This entry lists 25 T cell receptor beta chains sequenced from one sample in a study of tumor-infiltrating lymphocytes in localized non-small cell lung cancer. The repertoire was sequenced with immunoSEQ multiplex PCR; TCRdb's copy has only in-frame clones and lacks some. The data show about 14,000 clones, around 82% seen once. Sequencing was performed on lung tumor tissue. These receptors were taken from a human donor with non-small cell lung cancer.

The CDR3 here is CASSSAGLGETQYF. CDR3 sequence (DNA): TGTGCCAGCAGTTCCGCGGGATTAGGAGAGACCCAGTACTTC. The V call is TRBV5-6, the J call TRBJ2-5; tentative D call: TRBD2 (6 bases). The germline CDR1 and CDR2 sequences are SGHDT and YYEEEE. The CDR3 runs 14 residues. V was shortened by 5 bases and J by 4 bases, with 15 bases between the two germline ends.

The chain recombines TRBV30 with TRBJ1-2; no definite D call. The V end lost 4 bases, the J end lost 0 bases, and 12 bases lay between the germline ends. CDR3 length equals 14 residues. Germline lookup yields CDR1 GTSNPN and CDR2 SVGIG (reference sequence). In DNA, the CDR3 is TGTGCCTGGAAAGCGGTGACTTCTAACTATGGCTACACCTTC. Translation: CAWKAVTSNYGYTF.

This clone is medium-sized. This chain connects TRBV7-6 to TRBJ2-5; a possible D gene is TRBD1 (6 bases). Looked up from germline, CDR1 is SGHVS and CDR2 is FNYEAQ. Trimming left V 0 bases short and J 2 bases short, with 10 bases between. This CDR3 is 15 amino acids long. CDR3 sequence reads: CASSLAGRGQETQYF. CDR3 DNA: TGTGCCAGCAGCTTAGCGGGCAGGGGACAAGAGACCCAGTACTTC.

The V and J genes are TRBV10-2 and TRBJ2-2; D unresolved. Germline V lookup: CDR1 WSHSY, CDR2 SAAADI. There are 11 residues in the CDR3. The ends were cut back, 6 bases at V and 5 bases at J, with 4 bases in the middle. The CDR3 nucleotides are TGCGCCAGCAGGACTACCGGGGAGCTGTTTTTT. Translation: CASRTTGELFF.

The V call is TRBV19, the J call TRBJ1-2; 7 bases are a match to TRBD1. The germline V gene encodes CDR1 LNHDA and CDR2 SQIVND (reference sequence). Germline trimming cut 6 bases from V and 8 bases from J; bases unmatched to any gene: 6. The CDR3 sequence is 12 residues long. CDR3 region: CASSRQGKGYTF. The CDR3 region has the DNA TGTGCCAGTAGCCGACAGGGCAAGGGCTACACCTTC. The full variable domain, its missing parts supplied by reference TRBV19 and TRBJ1-2, is DGGITQSPKYLFRKEGQNVTLSCEQNLNHDAMYWYRQDPGQGLRLIYYSQIVNDFQKGDIAEGYSVSREKKESFPLTVTSAQKNPTAFYLCASSRQGKGYTFGSGTRLTVV.

The chain employs TRBV5-8 and TRBJ2-1, with D possibly called TRBD1 or TRBD2 (5 bases each). The CDR3 runs to 15 residues. Germline V gene data show CDR1 as SGHTS and CDR2 as YDEGEE. Trimming stripped 2 bases from V and 7 bases from J, with 16 bases between. The chain's CDR3 is CASSFGVGVRNEQFF. For the CDR3, the DNA is TGTGCCAGCAGCTTCGGGGTGGGGGTGAGGAATGAGCAGTTCTTC. Full variable domain (missing parts from reference TRBV5-8 and TRBJ2-1): EAGVTQSPTHLIKTRGQQATLRCSPISGHTSVYWYQQALGLGLQFLLWYDEGEERNRGNFPPRFSGRQFPNYSSELNVNALELEDSALYLCASSFGVGVRNEQFFGPGTRLTVL.

The genes are TRBV19 and TRBJ1-5; possibly TRBD1 for D (5 bases). Germline V gene data show CDR1 as LNHDA and CDR2 as SQIVND (reference sequence). The CDR3 loop spans 16 amino acids. Between the trimmed V and J ends, which lost 1 base and 2 bases, there was a span of 12 bases. The CDR3 loop is CASSIGARVGNQPQHF. The CDR3 coding sequence is TGTGCCAGTAGTATAGGAGCCAGGGTGGGCAATCAGCCCCAGCATTTT.

The rearrangement joins TRBV6-5 to TRBJ1-1, with a tentative D call TRBD1 (5 bases). The V end was cut by 5 bases, the J end by 1 base, with 11 bases between. Germline V lookup: CDR1 MNHEY, CDR2 SVGAGI. The CDR3 is 14 residues long. Here the CDR3 reads CASSLRTPNTEAFF. CDR3 DNA: TGTGCCAGCAGTCTCCGGACACCGAACACTGAAGCTTTCTTT.

V gene TRBV5-1 combines with J gene TRBJ2-3; TRBD2 aligns across 9 bases. Per the germline V gene, CDR1 is SGHRS and CDR2 is YFSETQ. V lost 0 bases, J lost 0 bases, and 2 bases stayed unmatched. This CDR3 has 16 residues. The CDR3 region has the DNA TGCGCCAGCAGCTTGGGACTAGCGGTTAGCACAGATACGCAGTATTTT. The encoded protein is CASSLGLAVSTDTQYF.

On this clone itself: Other DNA variants within this sample encode the same CDR3. V gene TRBV6-1 combines with J gene TRBJ1-6; D unresolved. Deletions cut 4 bases from V and 4 bases from J, with 8 bases between. The CDR3 contains 14 residues. Germline CDR1 MNHNS, CDR2 SASEGT. Here the CDR3 DNA reads TGTGCCAGCAGTGCGGGCCCATATAATTCACCCCTCCACTTT. Translating it yields CASSAGPYNSPLHF.

This sequence joins TRBV27 and TRBJ1-2, with 7 bases matching TRBD1. The ends lost 6 bases at V and 4 bases at J; junction bases unmatched: 5. Looked up from germline, CDR1 is MNHEY and CDR2 is SMNVEV (reference sequence). CDR3 size: 13 residues. CDR3 DNA sequence: TGTGCCAGCAGATACGGACAGGCCTATGGCTACACCTTC. Its protein is CASRYGQAYGYTF.

The J gene is TRBJ1-2, the V gene TRBV18; D call uncertain. CDR1 KGHSH and CDR2 LQKENI come from the germline V gene. The CDR3 has 14 residues. The V end was cut by 2 bases, the J end by 4 bases, with 11 bases between. For the CDR3, the DNA is TGTGCCAGCTCACCAACATCGCAGTCCTATGGCTACACCTTC. Protein sequence: CASSPTSQSYGYTF.

Only a few counts were recorded for this clone. The V and J genes are TRBV7-7 and TRBJ2-2, with 7 bases that match TRBD2. The CDR3 runs to 12 residues. Germline V gives CDR1 SSHAT, CDR2 FNYEAQ (reference sequence). CDR3 DNA: TGTGCTAGCGGGCCGAACACCGGGGAGCTGTTTTTT. Protein: CASGPNTGELFF.

The chain joins TRBV2 to TRBJ1-5; possible D gene TRBD1, 5 bases. The CDR3 runs 13 residues. Germline CDR1 SNHLY, CDR2 FYNNEI. Trimming took off 4 bases at V and 4 bases at J, with 8 bases between the two ends. CDR3 DNA: TGTGCCAGCAGTGGGGGCGGAAATCAGCCCCAGCATTTT. Encoded protein: CASSGGGNQPQHF.

This clone is deemed medium-sized. The chain uses TRBV6-1 and TRBJ2-7, with D uncertain. V was clipped by 2 bases and J by 6 bases, with 14 bases between them. The CDR3 spans 14 residues. Looked up from germline, CDR1 is MNHNS and CDR2 is SASEGT. The CDR3: CASSESLTVREQYF. For the CDR3, the DNA is TGTGCCAGCAGTGAATCCCTCACGGTCCGCGAGCAGTACTTC.

V and J are TRBV6-1 and TRBJ2-7; D remains ambiguous. V shed 6 bases and J shed 2 bases, with 14 bases lying between them. Germline CDR1 and CDR2: MNHNS and SASEGT. CDR3 length: 14 residues. CDR3 DNA: TGTGCCAGCAGAGGACGGTTCCCGCCCTACGAGCAGTACTTC. Protein sequence: CASRGRFPPYEQYF.

The chain is built from TRBV19 and TRBJ2-3; the match to TRBD2 covers 8 bases. CDR1 and CDR2 (germline): LNHDA, SQIVND (reference sequence). The CDR3 covers 17 residues. V shed 6 bases, J shed 2 bases, and the junction held 13 bases outside the gene matches. The DNA of the CDR3 is TGTGCCAGTAGATCCGTCGCGGGAGGATATTACACAGATACGCAGTATTTT. Encoded protein: CASRSVAGGYYTDTQYF.

The V call is TRBV5-1, the J call TRBJ1-1; D is uncertain. The CDR3 has 13 amino acids. With 4 bases removed from V and 3 bases from J, the gap between germline ends came to 10 bases. Germline V gene lookup returns CDR1 SGHRS and CDR2 YFSETQ. The CDR3 DNA reads TGCGCCAGCAGCCCAATGAGGGACACTGAAGCTTTCTTT. It encodes CASSPMRDTEAFF.

This clone was counted once. The J gene is TRBJ1-1, the V gene TRBV28, with D perhaps TRBD1 (5 bases). The CDR3 has 17 amino acids. Trimming removed 6 bases from V and 6 bases from J, with 26 bases in between. Per the germline V gene, CDR1 is MDHEN and CDR2 is SYDVKM. The CDR3 sequence: CASSTGGYPNLTSEAFF. In nucleotides, the CDR3 is TGTGCCAGCAGCACGGGGGGGTATCCAAACCTCACCTCTGAAGCTTTCTTT.

J is TRBJ2-7 and V is TRBV5-5; D ambiguous. The CDR3 is 12 amino acids. Looked up from germline, CDR1 is SGHKS and CDR2 is YYEKEE (reference sequence). The ends were cut back, 3 bases at V and 7 bases at J, with 11 bases in the middle. DNA for the CDR3: TGTGCCAGCAGCTGGGCGGAGAGGGAGCAGTACTTC. It yields the protein CASSWAEREQYF.

This chain connects TRBV1 to TRBJ1-1. TRBV1 is an annotated pseudogene. The CDR3 runs 14 residues. In nucleotides, the CDR3 is TGCACCAGCAGCCATGGACGGGAATACACTGAAGCTTTCTTT. Translating it yields CTSSHGREYTEAFF.

The chain is built from TRBV19 and TRBJ1-3; D is unresolved. The CDR3 is 14 amino acids. Germline assignment: CDR1 LNHDA and CDR2 SQIVND (reference sequence). V was clipped by 3 bases and J by 4 bases, with 10 bases between them. Here the CDR3 reads CASSMGLEGNTIYF. The DNA for the CDR3 is TGTGCCAGTAGTATGGGCCTGGAAGGAAACACCATATATTTT.

V gene TRBV10-3 combines with J gene TRBJ1-1; D gene unclear. CDR1 and CDR2 from the germline V gene are ENHRY and SYGVKD. The length of the CDR3 is 12 residues. The V gene lost 6 bases and the J gene lost 3 bases, with 8 bases spanning the gap. CDR3 region: CAIRALDTEAFF. In nucleotides, the CDR3 is TGTGCCATCAGGGCCTTGGACACTGAAGCTTTCTTT.

The chain carries TRBV9 and TRBJ1-3, with D unresolved. V was cut by 0 bases and J by 4 bases, with 2 bases left in between. CDR3 length: 12 amino acids. CDR1 and CDR2 from the germline V gene are SGDLS and YYNGEE. CDR3 in amino acids: CASSVGGNTIYF. CDR3 bases: TGTGCCAGCAGCGTAGGAGGAAACACCATATATTTT.

The chain links TRBV7-2 to TRBJ2-2; 8 bases are shared with TRBD1. Germline V gene lookup returns CDR1 SGHTA and CDR2 FQGNSA. Trimming at V came to 3 bases and at J to 4 bases, leaving 7 bases not matched to a gene. This CDR3 region has 16 residues. CDR3 DNA: TGTGCCAGCAGCTTTATGGACAGGGCCGTCACCGGGGAGCTGTTTTTT. Residues: CASSFMDRAVTGELFF.